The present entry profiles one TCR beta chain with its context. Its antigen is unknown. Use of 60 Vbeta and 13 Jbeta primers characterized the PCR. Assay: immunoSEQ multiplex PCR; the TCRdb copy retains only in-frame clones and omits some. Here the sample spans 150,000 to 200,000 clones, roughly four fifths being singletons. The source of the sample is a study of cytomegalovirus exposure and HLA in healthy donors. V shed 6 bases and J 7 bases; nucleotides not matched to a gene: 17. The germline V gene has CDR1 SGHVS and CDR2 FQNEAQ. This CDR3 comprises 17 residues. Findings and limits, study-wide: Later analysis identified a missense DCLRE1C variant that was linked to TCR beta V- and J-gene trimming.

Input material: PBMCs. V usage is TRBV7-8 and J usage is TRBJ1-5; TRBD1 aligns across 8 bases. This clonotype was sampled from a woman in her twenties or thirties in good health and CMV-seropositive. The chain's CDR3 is CASSTDRVGRRGQPQHF. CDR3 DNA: TGTGCCAGCAGTACGGACAGGGTCGGCCGGCGGGGACAGCCCCAGCATTTT.